This T cell receptor beta chain was identified during a study of CD8 T cells in Susac syndrome. TCR beta from blood CD8+ and CD4+ T cells was sequenced. Isolation of CD8+ and CD4+ T cells was performed negatively, whereas enrichment of TEMRA cells was done by FACS. RNA totalling roughly 0.45 to 1 ug underwent reverse transcription with random hexamers. Multiplex PCR with immunoSEQ amplified the TCR beta CDR3 across 54 Vbeta and 13 Jbeta. TCRdb reprocessed the immunoSEQ multiplex PCR reads with MiXCR, giving one entry per CDR3 protein. The data contain 300,000 to 350,000 distinct CDR3 sequences, about 90% of them seen just once; the ten biggest clones take up 0.065%. This clonotype was sampled from a human donor with multiple sclerosis. Specimen: CD4+ T cells from PBMCs.

The CDR3: CASSFSLSLNRDPYNEQFF. CDR3 nucleotides: TGTGCCAGCAGTTTTTCACTTTCCCTCAACAGGGACCCGTACAATGAGCAGTTCTTC. This chain joins TRBV12-3 or TRBV12-4 and TRBJ2-1, with a possible D match to TRBD1 (6 bases). The ends were cut back, 3 bases at V and 4 bases at J, with 25 bases in the middle. CDR3 size: 19 residues.